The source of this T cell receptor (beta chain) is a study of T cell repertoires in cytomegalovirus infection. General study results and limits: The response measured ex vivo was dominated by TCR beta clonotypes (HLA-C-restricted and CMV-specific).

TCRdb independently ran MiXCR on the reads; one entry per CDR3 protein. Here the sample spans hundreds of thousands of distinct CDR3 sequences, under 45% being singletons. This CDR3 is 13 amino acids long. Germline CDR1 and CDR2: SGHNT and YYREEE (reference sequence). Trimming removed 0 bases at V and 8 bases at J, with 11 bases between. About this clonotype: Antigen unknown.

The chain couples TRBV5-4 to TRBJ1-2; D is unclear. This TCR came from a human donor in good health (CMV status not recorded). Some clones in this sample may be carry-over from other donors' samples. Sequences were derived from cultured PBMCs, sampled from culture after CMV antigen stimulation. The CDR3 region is CASSLVAVSGYTF. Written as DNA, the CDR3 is TGTGCCAGCAGCTTGGTCGCAGTGAGCGGCTACACCTTC.